The 2 T cell receptor beta chains listed next were all sequenced from one sample in a study of blood T cells in healthy people across ages. The authors ran a second PCR of roughly 7 to 11 cycles using a sample-barcoded 5' primer and a J-beta primer mix. TCRdb used MiXCR to reprocess the 5' RACE reads, holding one entry per CDR3 protein. The sample shows roughly 790,000 distinct CDR3 sequences, around 46% of them seen only once. The sample comprised blood. These receptor sequences come from a woman in her sixties or seventies in good health.

With respect to this clonotype: Just one base apart from a much larger clone, this may be a read error. The V gene is TRBV12-3 or TRBV12-4, the J gene TRBJ2-1; either TRBD1 or TRBD2 may supply D (5 bases each). The germline V and J ends were trimmed by 2 bases and 10 bases, with 18 bases remaining between them. The CDR3 is made up of 15 amino acids. In DNA form, the CDR3 reads TGTGCCAGCAGTTTAAGGGACGGGACCCTTTCCGAGCAGTTCTTC. This encodes CASSLRDGTLSEQFF.

This clonotype was found a few times. V gene TRBV11-2 combines with J gene TRBJ2-1; D possibly uses TRBD1 or TRBD2 (6 bases each). Germline V gene data show CDR1 as SGHAT and CDR2 as FQNNGV. The V end lost 0 bases, the J end lost 5 bases, and 17 bases lay between the germline ends. The CDR3 spans 17 residues. CDR3 in amino acids: CASSLDRSTGANNEQFF. The CDR3 region has the DNA TGTGCCAGCAGCTTAGATCGATCGACGGGGGCCAACAATGAGCAGTTCTTC. The whole variable domain, filled in from reference TRBV11-2 and TRBJ2-1, reads EAGVAQSPRYKIIEKRQSVAFWCNPISGHATLYWYQQILGQGPKLLIQFQNNGVVDDSQLPKDRFSAERLKGVDSTLKIQPAKLEDSAVYLCASSLDRSTGANNEQFFGPGTRLTVL.